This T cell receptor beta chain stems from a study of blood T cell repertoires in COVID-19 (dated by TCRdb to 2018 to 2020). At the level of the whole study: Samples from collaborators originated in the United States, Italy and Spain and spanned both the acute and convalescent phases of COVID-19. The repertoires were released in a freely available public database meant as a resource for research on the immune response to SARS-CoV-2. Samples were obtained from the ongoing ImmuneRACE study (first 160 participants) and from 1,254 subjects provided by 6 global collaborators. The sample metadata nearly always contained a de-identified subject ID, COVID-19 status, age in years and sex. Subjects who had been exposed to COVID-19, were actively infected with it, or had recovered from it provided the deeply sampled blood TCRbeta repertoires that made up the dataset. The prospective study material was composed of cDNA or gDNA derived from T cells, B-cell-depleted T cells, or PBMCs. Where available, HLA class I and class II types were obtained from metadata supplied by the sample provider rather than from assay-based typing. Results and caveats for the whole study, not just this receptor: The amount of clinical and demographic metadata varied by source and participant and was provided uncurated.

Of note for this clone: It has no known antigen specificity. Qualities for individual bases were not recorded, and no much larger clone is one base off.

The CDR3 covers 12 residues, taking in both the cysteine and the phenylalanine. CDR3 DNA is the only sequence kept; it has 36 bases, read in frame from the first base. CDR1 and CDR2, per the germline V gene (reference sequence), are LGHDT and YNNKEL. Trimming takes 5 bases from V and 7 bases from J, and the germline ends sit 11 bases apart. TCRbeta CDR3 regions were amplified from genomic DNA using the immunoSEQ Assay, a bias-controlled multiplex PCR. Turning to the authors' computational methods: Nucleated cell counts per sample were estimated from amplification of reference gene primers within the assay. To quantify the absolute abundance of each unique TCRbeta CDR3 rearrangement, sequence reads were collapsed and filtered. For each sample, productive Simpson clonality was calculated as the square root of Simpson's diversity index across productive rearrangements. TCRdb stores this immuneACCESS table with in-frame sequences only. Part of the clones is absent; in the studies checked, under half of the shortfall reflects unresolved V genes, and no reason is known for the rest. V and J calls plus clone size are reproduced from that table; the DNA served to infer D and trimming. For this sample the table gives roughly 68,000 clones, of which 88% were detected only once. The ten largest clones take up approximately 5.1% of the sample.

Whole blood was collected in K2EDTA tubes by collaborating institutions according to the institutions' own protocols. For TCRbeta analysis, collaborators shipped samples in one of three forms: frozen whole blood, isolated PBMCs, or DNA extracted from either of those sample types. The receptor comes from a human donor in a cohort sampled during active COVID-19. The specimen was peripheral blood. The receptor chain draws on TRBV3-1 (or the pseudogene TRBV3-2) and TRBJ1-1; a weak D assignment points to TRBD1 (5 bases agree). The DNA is TGTGCCAGCAGCTTCCAGGGACTTGAAGCTTTCTTT. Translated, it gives CASSFQGLEAFF.